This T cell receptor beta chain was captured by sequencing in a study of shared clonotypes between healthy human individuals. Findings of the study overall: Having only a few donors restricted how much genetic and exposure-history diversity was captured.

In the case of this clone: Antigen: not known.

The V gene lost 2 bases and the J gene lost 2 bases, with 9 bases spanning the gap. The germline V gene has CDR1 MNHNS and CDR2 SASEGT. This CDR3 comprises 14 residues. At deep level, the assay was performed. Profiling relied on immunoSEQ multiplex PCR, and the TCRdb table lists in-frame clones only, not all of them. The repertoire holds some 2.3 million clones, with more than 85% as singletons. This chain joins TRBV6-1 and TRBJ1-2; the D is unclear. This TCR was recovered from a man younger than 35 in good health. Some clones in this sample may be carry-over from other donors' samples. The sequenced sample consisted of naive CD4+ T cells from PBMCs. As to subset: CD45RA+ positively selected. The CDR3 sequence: CASSERAENYGYTF. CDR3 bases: TGTGCCAGCAGTGAACGGGCAGAAAACTATGGCTACACCTTC.